The clone carrying this T cell receptor beta chain was seen a handful of times. Its antigen is still unknown. The sample is drawn from a study of CD8 T cells in ankylosing spondylitis. The CDR3 covers 12 residues. Germline V gene lookup returns CDR1 MNHEY and CDR2 SMNVEV (reference sequence). V gave up 7 bases and J gave up 0 bases, with 3 bases separating them. Broader study findings: Ankylosing spondylitis blood seemed to carry a telltale TCR beta motif made of under ten highly homologous variants.

TCRdb analysed the 5' RACE reads with MiXCR anew, one entry per CDR3 protein. The data contain around 130,000 distinct CDR3 sequences, 15% to 20% of them singletons. What was sequenced was blood, either unsorted or a sorted T cell fraction (not recorded which). V and J are TRBV27 and TRBJ2-2; D call uncertain. The sequence derives from a male donor with ankylosing spondylitis. The CDR3 DNA sequence: TGTGCCAGCATCTCGAACACCGGGGAGCTGTTTTTT. Residues: CASISNTGELFF.